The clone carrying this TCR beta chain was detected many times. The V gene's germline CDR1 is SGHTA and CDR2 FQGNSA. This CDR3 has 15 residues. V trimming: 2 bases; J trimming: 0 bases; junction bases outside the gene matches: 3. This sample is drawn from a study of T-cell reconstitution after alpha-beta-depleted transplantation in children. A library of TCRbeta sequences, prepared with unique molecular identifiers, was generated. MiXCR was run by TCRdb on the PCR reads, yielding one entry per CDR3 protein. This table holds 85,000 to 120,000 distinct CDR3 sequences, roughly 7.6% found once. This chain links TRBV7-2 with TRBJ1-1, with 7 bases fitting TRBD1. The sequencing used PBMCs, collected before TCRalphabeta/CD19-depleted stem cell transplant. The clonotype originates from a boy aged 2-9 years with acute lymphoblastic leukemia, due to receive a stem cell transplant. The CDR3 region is CASSLRQGMNTEAFF. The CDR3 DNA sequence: TGTGCCAGCAGCTTAAGACAGGGTATGAACACTGAAGCTTTCTTT.